These 25 T cell receptor beta chains originate from one sample sequenced in a study of human T cells and chemical hapten exposure. TCRdb processed the RACE reads anew with MiXCR; each CDR3 protein has one entry. This sample yields fewer than 100,000 distinct CDR3 sequences, of which roughly 12% are seen a single time; over 2% belongs to the top ten. Time point meaning: patch test 1, 2 weeks after DPC sensitization. The treatment here: therapeutic diphenylcyclopropenone sensitization with weekly scalp DPC. Sequences were derived from whole blood, sampled in connection with sensitization to the hapten diphenylcyclopropenone (DPC). The receptor set was obtained from a woman in her forties with alopecia areata. Some clones in this sample may be carry-over from other donors' samples.

In its sample, this clonotype was seen a few times. The V and J genes are TRBV20-1 and TRBJ1-2; D possibly corresponds to TRBD1 (5 bases). This CDR3 contains 13 residues. V was trimmed by 1 base and J by 3 bases, leaving 9 bases between them. CDR1 and CDR2 from the germline V gene are DFQATT and SNEGSKA (reference sequence). The CDR3 sequence is CSARGIRDYGYTF. As DNA, the CDR3 is TGCAGTGCTAGAGGTATCAGGGACTATGGCTACACCTTC.

V and J are TRBV6-5 and TRBJ2-1, with 7 bases that match TRBD2. Per germline, CDR1 MNHEY and CDR2 SVGAGI. The CDR3 extends over 13 amino acids. Losses at the gene ends were 6 bases for V and 6 bases for J; bases not matched to a gene: 5. This chain's CDR3 is CASRGLRANEQFF. Written as DNA, the CDR3 is TGTGCCAGCAGGGGACTACGGGCCAATGAGCAGTTCTTC.

This clonotype has at least ten counts. This chain links TRBV6-2 or TRBV6-3 with TRBJ2-7, with D perhaps TRBD2 (6 bases). V was pared by 6 bases and J by 3 bases, with 12 bases between. CDR3 length equals 13 residues. Germline V gene data show CDR1 as MNHEY and CDR2 as SVGEGT. The CDR3 region has the DNA TGTGCCAGCAGATCCCACGGGGGCTACGAGCAGTACTTC. It specifies CASRSHGGYEQYF.

There are many counts of this clonotype. The V and J genes are TRBV7-2 and TRBJ1-5, with D unclear. V lost 1 base, J lost 3 bases, and 1 base lay in between. CDR3 length: 12 residues. Germline CDR1 is SGHTA and CDR2 is FQGNSA. The CDR3 bases are TGTGCCAGCAGCTTAGACAATCAGCCCCAGCATTTT. Protein product: CASSLDNQPQHF.

This clonotype was observed a handful of times. The chain has TRBV7-9 and TRBJ2-7, with D possibly being TRBD1 (5 bases). The CDR3 runs to 17 residues. V lost 3 bases and J 1 base, leaving 19 bases between the germline ends. Germline loops: CDR1 SEHNR, CDR2 FQNEAQ (reference sequence). The CDR3 region is CASSFYLTAKSSYEQYF. CDR3 in DNA: TGTGCCAGCAGCTTCTACTTGACAGCGAAATCTTCCTACGAGCAGTACTTC.

V gene TRBV4-2 combines with J gene TRBJ1-4; D gene uncertain. CDR1 LGHNA and CDR2 YNFKEQ come from the germline V gene. Trimming removed 4 bases from V and 7 bases from J, with 13 bases in between. The CDR3 covers 14 residues. CDR3 nucleotide sequence: TGTGCCAGCAGCCCCATGAGTTTGGGTGAAAAACTGTTTTTT. As protein: CASSPMSLGEKLFF.

This clonotype was seen only a few times. This chain joins TRBV6-5 and TRBJ2-1, with 10 bases that match TRBD2. V lost 6 bases and J lost 7; bases outside the gene matches: 9. This CDR3 has 15 amino acids. CDR1 is MNHEY and CDR2 is SVGAGI in the germline V gene. The CDR3 spells CASRPSSGSGNEQFF. The CDR3 nucleotides are TGTGCCAGCAGGCCTTCTAGCGGGAGTGGGAATGAGCAGTTCTTC.

Only a few counts were recorded for this clonotype. This chain joins TRBV6-5 and TRBJ2-7; 10 nucleotides align to TRBD2. Per the germline V gene, CDR1 is MNHEY and CDR2 is SVGAGI. After removal of 8 bases from V and 3 bases from J, the junction contained 10 bases not matched to a gene. This CDR3 contains 15 residues. CDR3 loop: CASQGSTSGNYEQYF. CDR3 DNA: TGTGCCAGCCAAGGGTCCACTAGCGGGAACTACGAGCAGTACTTC.

This clonotype was seen more than once but under ten times. This chain joins TRBV7-9 and TRBJ2-3, with D tentatively TRBD1 (6 bases). This CDR3 comprises 15 residues. CDR1 SEHNR and CDR2 FQNEAQ come from the germline V gene (reference sequence). Trimming shortened V by 4 bases and J by 3 bases, and 14 bases separated the two germline ends. DNA for the CDR3: TGTGCCAGCAGCTCCAGGGGTAGGGCAACAGATACGCAGTATTTT. Residues: CASSSRGRATDTQYF.

There are a few counts of this clonotype. V usage is TRBV4-2 and J usage is TRBJ2-5; D remains ambiguous. Trimming removed 2 bases from V and 2 bases from J, with 9 bases in between. The CDR3 contains 14 residues. Germline CDR1 reads LGHNA; CDR2 reads YNFKEQ. This CDR3 is CASSQIQEQETQYF. DNA of the CDR3: TGTGCCAGCAGCCAAATCCAGGAACAAGAGACCCAGTACTTC.

This clonotype was observed a few times. This chain links TRBV11-2 with TRBJ2-3; 9 bases are shared with TRBD2. The ends lost 5 bases at V and 6 bases at J; junction bases unmatched: 6. The CDR3 spans 14 residues. CDR1 SGHAT and CDR2 FQNNGV come from the germline V gene. CDR3 protein: CASSRGLASDTQYF. In DNA, the CDR3 is TGTGCCAGCAGCCGGGGACTAGCATCCGATACGCAGTATTTT.

This clonotype came up a few times. The chain employs TRBV20-1 and TRBJ1-3; D not resolved. Germline CDR1 DFQATT, CDR2 SNEGSKA (reference sequence). The CDR3 length is 14 residues. Trimming cost V 3 bases and J 2 bases, with 11 bases left between them. CDR3 in amino acids: CSASSGVTGNTIYF. Here the CDR3 DNA reads TGCAGTGCTAGCTCGGGTGTAACTGGAAACACCATATATTTT.

This chain uses TRBV10-3 with TRBJ2-1; D gene ambiguous. V was pared by 6 bases and J by 10 bases, with 10 bases between. The CDR3 sequence is 11 residues long. Germline V lookup: CDR1 ENHRY, CDR2 SYGVKD. CDR3 in DNA: TGTGCCATCAGCCCCCTAGAGGAGCAGTTCTTC. Translation: CAISPLEEQFF.

This clonotype was picked up a small number of times. The gene calls are TRBV20-1 and TRBJ2-1, with D perhaps TRBD2 (5 bases). CDR3 size: 14 residues. Germline values: CDR1 DFQATT, CDR2 SNEGSKA (reference sequence). V dropped 0 bases and J dropped 1 base, with 7 bases sitting between them. CDR3 residues: CSARETGSYNEQFF. CDR3 in DNA: TGCAGTGCTAGAGAAACGGGATCCTACAATGAGCAGTTCTTC.

The chain has TRBV30 and TRBJ2-7; the match to TRBD1 covers 9 bases. CDR1 and CDR2 (germline): GTSNPN, SVGIG (reference sequence). The CDR3 covers 14 residues. Germline trimming cut 0 bases from V and 5 bases from J; bases unmatched to any gene: 5. The CDR3 DNA follows: TGTGCCTGGAGTGTAACAGGGGGCCGGGACGAGCAGTACTTC. Protein product: CAWSVTGGRDEQYF.

The chain links TRBV30 to TRBJ2-2; D unclear. In germline, CDR1 is GTSNPN, CDR2 SVGIG (reference sequence). The CDR3 runs to 13 residues. V was trimmed by 0 bases and J by 4 bases, leaving 6 bases between them. CDR3 loop: CAWSVRSTGELFF. The CDR3 region has the DNA TGTGCCTGGAGTGTCCGAAGCACCGGGGAGCTGTTTTTT. The full variable domain, with the rest looked up from reference TRBV30 and TRBJ2-2, is SQTIHQWPATLVQPVGSPLSLECTVEGTSNPNLYWYRQAAGRGLQLLFYSVGIGQISSEVPQNLSASRPQDRQFILSSKKLLLSDSGFYLCAWSVRSTGELFFGEGSRLTVL.

This clonotype occurred many times. The chain couples TRBV9 to TRBJ2-3; 16 bases map to TRBD2. J lost 4 bases, V lost 2 bases, and 4 bases had no gene match. In germline, CDR1 is SGDLS, CDR2 YYNGEE. This CDR3 is 17 amino acids long. The chain's CDR3 is CASSVGTSGRAADTQYF. In DNA, the CDR3 is TGTGCCAGCAGCGTCGGGACTAGCGGGAGGGCCGCAGATACGCAGTATTTT.

This clonotype was counted ten times or more. This chain links TRBV24-1 with TRBJ1-3, with TRBD1 matching 11 bases. The junction had 4 bases not matched to a gene; V was cut back by 4 bases and J by 0 bases. This CDR3 spans 17 amino acids. Germline CDR1 and CDR2: KGHDR and SFDVKD. The CDR3: CATSDGTGGFSGNTIYF. The DNA for the CDR3 is TGTGCCACCAGTGACGGGACAGGGGGATTCTCTGGAAACACCATATATTTT.

The V call is TRBV10-3, the J call TRBJ2-3, with D possibly TRBD1 on 6 matching bases. Germline V gene lookup returns CDR1 ENHRY and CDR2 SYGVKD. CDR3 size: 15 residues. Trimming took 5 bases from V and 1 from J, leaving 13 bases between them. CDR3 region: CAISQPGHRTDTQYF. The DNA for the CDR3 is TGTGCCATCAGTCAGCCGGGACATCGCACAGATACGCAGTATTTT.

The rearrangement links TRBV4-3 to TRBJ2-7; 10 bases align to TRBD1. The ends lost 0 bases at V and 2 bases at J; junction bases unmatched: 4. This CDR3 contains 16 residues. Germline loops: CDR1 LGHNA, CDR2 YSLEER. The CDR3 protein is CASSQETGTGAYEQYF. The CDR3 nucleotides are TGCGCCAGCAGCCAAGAAACCGGGACAGGGGCCTACGAGCAGTACTTC.

This chain connects TRBV18 to TRBJ1-4, with 7 bases aligning to TRBD1. J was trimmed by 4 bases and V by 3 bases; bases with no gene match: 5. The CDR3 consists of 15 residues. Germline V lookup: CDR1 KGHSH, CDR2 LQKENI. The CDR3 DNA sequence: TGTGCCAGCTCACCGGCTCAGGGGGATAATGAAAAACTGTTTTTT. This gives the protein CASSPAQGDNEKLFF.

This clonotype has a count of ten or more. J is TRBJ2-7 and V is TRBV27; D is ambiguous. Trimming pared 6 bases from V and 2 bases from J, leaving 20 bases between. This CDR3 spans 16 amino acids. CDR1 and CDR2 (germline): MNHEY, SMNVEV (reference sequence). CDR3: CASRPGLRSHAYEQYF. The DNA of the CDR3 is TGTGCCAGCAGGCCGGGCCTTCGGTCCCATGCCTACGAGCAGTACTTC.

The table lists this clonotype with a few counts. V gene TRBV5-1 combines with J gene TRBJ2-3, with D unclear. Germline V gene sequence: CDR1 SGHRS, CDR2 YFSETQ. This CDR3 is built from 16 residues. V was trimmed by 2 bases and J by 6 bases, leaving 19 bases between them. CDR3 nucleotides: TGCGCCAGCAGCTTCCAACCAGCGTCGGCTGGCGATACGCAGTATTTT. Translated, it gives CASSFQPASAGDTQYF.

This clonotype was detected a few times. This rearrangement joins TRBV6-5 to TRBJ2-5; TRBD1 aligns across 9 bases. With V trimmed by 6 bases and J by 3 bases, 5 bases remained unmatched. CDR1 and CDR2 from the germline V gene are MNHEY and SVGAGI. The CDR3 runs 14 residues. The CDR3 region is CASRERTGEETQYF. In DNA form, the CDR3 reads TGTGCCAGCAGGGAAAGGACAGGGGAAGAGACCCAGTACTTC.

This clonotype was observed a handful of times. This chain joins TRBV28 and TRBJ2-2; 7 nucleotides agree with TRBD1. CDR3 size: 16 residues. Germline V gene data show CDR1 as MDHEN and CDR2 as SYDVKM. After removal of 6 bases from V and 2 bases from J, the junction contained 9 bases not matched to a gene. The CDR3 bases are TGTGCCAGCAGACCTTCGACAGGGATTAACACCGGGGAGCTGTTTTTT. Its translation: CASRPSTGINTGELFF.